Below, 4 T cell receptor beta chains from the same sample are listed, as sequenced in a study of cytomegalovirus exposure and HLA in healthy donors. PCR used 60 Vbeta primers and 13 Jbeta primers. Using immunoSEQ multiplex PCR, the repertoire was profiled, and TCRdb retains in-frame clones only, with some absent. The data hold 50,000 to 60,000 clones, with roughly 81% observed a single time. The material sequenced was PBMCs. The source is a woman aged 40 to 50 in good health and CMV-seropositive.

In its sample, this clone was seen a few times. This chain connects TRBV7-9 to TRBJ1-1; 8 bases are a match to TRBD1. The V segment lost 4 bases and the J segment 8 bases; nucleotides outside the gene matches: 9. Germline assignment: CDR1 SEHNR and CDR2 FQNEAQ (reference sequence). The CDR3 has 14 residues. The CDR3 loop reads CASSWRTGPGEAFF. The CDR3 DNA reads as TGTGCCAGCAGCTGGAGGACAGGGCCGGGCGAAGCTTTCTTT.

V usage is TRBV6-6 and J usage is TRBJ1-2, with D possibly being TRBD1 (5 bases). This CDR3 is built from 12 residues. The V gene lost 9 bases and the J gene lost 4 bases, with 12 bases spanning the gap. Per germline, CDR1 MNHNY and CDR2 SVGAGI (reference sequence). The CDR3 sequence is CASYQGIYGYTF. For the CDR3, the DNA is TGTGCCAGTTACCAGGGAATCTATGGCTACACCTTC.

The chain employs TRBV5-6 and TRBJ1-1; D gene uncertain. Germline V lookup: CDR1 SGHDT, CDR2 YYEEEE. CDR3 length: 13 amino acids. Trimming shortened V by 0 bases and J by 3 bases, and 6 bases separated the two germline ends. Here the CDR3 DNA reads TGTGCCAGCAGCTTGGGAAGAGACACTGAAGCTTTCTTT. Residues: CASSLGRDTEAFF.

This sequence joins TRBV5-6 and TRBJ1-5, with D hard to call. CDR3 length: 14 residues. Germline CDR1 reads SGHDT; CDR2 reads YYEEEE. V lost 4 bases and J 7 bases, leaving 15 bases between the germline ends. This CDR3 reads CASSLSGGGQPQHF. The CDR3 DNA follows: TGTGCCAGCAGCCTGTCGGGTGGAGGACAGCCCCAGCATTTT.